Following are 14 T cell receptor beta chains from one sample sequenced in a study of CD8+ T cells in alopecia areata. RNA, once extracted, was reverse transcribed into cDNA for use as the sequencing template. The protocol was immunoSEQ multiplex PCR, while the TCRdb copy is restricted to in-frame clones and leaves out a portion. The sample holds more than 95,000 clones, roughly 41% seen once. Source material: CD4+ T cells sorted from blood. These TCRs come from a human donor with alopecia areata.

This clone was observed a single time. V and J are TRBV7-2 and TRBJ1-2; D unresolved. The CDR3 sequence is 15 residues long. Deletions cut 1 base from V and 3 bases from J, with 12 bases between. The V gene's germline CDR1 is SGHTA and CDR2 FQGNSA. CDR3: CASSLDRQVDYGYTF. In DNA form, the CDR3 reads TGTGCCAGCAGCTTAGATAGGCAGGTGGACTATGGCTACACCTTC.

This clone was counted at least ten times. The chain has TRBV7-9 and TRBJ1-1; TRBD1 aligns across 7 bases. The CDR3 has 15 residues. With V trimmed by 1 base and J by 4 bases, 6 bases remained unmatched. Per the germline V gene, CDR1 is SEHNR and CDR2 is FQNEAQ (reference sequence). Here the CDR3 reads CASSLGSAGGTEAFF. As DNA, the CDR3 is TGTGCCAGCAGCTTAGGATCTGCAGGGGGCACTGAAGCTTTCTTT.

The J gene is TRBJ2-5, the V gene TRBV2; D ambiguous. Germline CDR1 is SNHLY and CDR2 is FYNNEI. The germline V and J ends were trimmed by 8 bases and 2 bases, with 12 bases remaining between them. CDR3 length equals 13 residues. The CDR3 loop is CASGFLAQETQYF. The CDR3 DNA sequence: TGTGCCAGCGGATTTTTAGCTCAAGAGACCCAGTACTTC.

The sample holds a few counts of this clone. This rearrangement joins TRBV18 to TRBJ1-2, with a weak D call TRBD1 (5 bases). Germline V gene data show CDR1 as KGHSH and CDR2 as LQKENI. The CDR3 consists of 12 residues. The V and J ends lost 2 bases and 6 bases respectively, with 7 bases between them. The CDR3 spells CASSPIGDGYTF. CDR3 DNA: TGTGCCAGCTCACCAATAGGGGATGGCTACACCTTC.

In the case of this clone: The sample contains more than one DNA sequence encoding this CDR3. This sequence joins TRBV6-5 and TRBJ2-1, with TRBD1 matching 7 bases. In germline, CDR1 is MNHEY, CDR2 SVGAGI. The CDR3 sequence is 13 residues long. V was clipped by 7 bases and J by 6 bases; unmatched bases: 6. The CDR3 sequence is CASKTGDLNEQFF. The CDR3 DNA sequence: TGTGCCAGCAAAACAGGGGACCTCAATGAGCAGTTCTTC.

The genes are TRBV28 and TRBJ1-1, with TRBD1 matching over 7 bases. The CDR3 covers 14 residues. Germline-derived CDR1 and CDR2 are MDHEN and SYDVKM. After removal of 5 bases from V and 3 bases from J, the junction contained 6 bases not matched to a gene. CDR3 sequence: CASSQTGVYTEAFF. The CDR3 DNA follows: TGTGCCAGCAGTCAAACAGGGGTTTACACTGAAGCTTTCTTT.

This rearrangement joins TRBV7-8 to TRBJ2-3; D remains ambiguous. Germline CDR1 is SGHVS and CDR2 is FQNEAQ. V was clipped by 1 base and J by 0 bases, with 11 bases between them. This CDR3 comprises 16 residues. The CDR3 nucleotides are TGTGCCAGCAGCTTAGTACGGATGGGTAGCACAGATACGCAGTATTTT. Protein product: CASSLVRMGSTDTQYF.

This clone was detected only a few times. The V and J genes are TRBV4-2 and TRBJ2-3; tentatively, D is TRBD2 (7 bases). V lost 1 base and J 5 bases, leaving 16 bases between the germline ends. Germline V CDR1 and CDR2: LGHNA, YNFKEQ. CDR3 length: 16 residues. In nucleotides, the CDR3 is TGTGCCAGCAGCCAAGTGGGGGGGCTAGCGAAAGATACGCAGTATTTT. Its protein product is CASSQVGGLAKDTQYF.

The sample holds a few counts of this clone. The rearrangement joins TRBV6-6 to TRBJ1-4, with no clear D. CDR3 length equals 14 residues. The germline V gene encodes CDR1 MNHNY and CDR2 SVGAGI (reference sequence). V was pared by 0 bases and J by 6 bases, with 8 bases between. This CDR3 reads CASSYSGNDEKLFF. The CDR3 coding sequence is TGTGCCAGCAGTTACTCAGGGAATGATGAAAAACTGTTTTTT.

The genes are TRBV29-1 and TRBJ2-5; maybe TRBD1 (5 bases). The CDR3 covers 12 residues. The germline V gene has CDR1 SQVTM and CDR2 ANQGSEA. Trimming left V 6 bases short and J 2 bases short, with 10 bases between. The CDR3, as DNA: TGCAGCGTAGGACATACGCAAGAGACCCAGTACTTC. It codes for CSVGHTQETQYF.

This clone has just a few counts. The J gene is TRBJ1-6, the V gene TRBV7-9; 8 bases match TRBD1. With 4 bases clipped from V and 11 bases from J, the junction kept 7 bases outside the gene matches. The CDR3 runs 14 residues. Germline CDR1 reads SEHNR; CDR2 reads FQNEAQ (reference sequence). CDR3 in DNA: TGTGCCAGCAGCTACGGGACAGGAGCAACACCCCTCCACTTT. Protein: CASSYGTGATPLHF. The full variable domain, rest sourced from reference TRBV7-9 and TRBJ1-6, is DTGVSQNPRHKITKRGQNVTFRCDPISEHNRLYWYRQTLGQGPEFLTYFQNEAQLEKSRLLSDRFSAERPKGSFSTLEIQRTEQGDSAMYLCASSYGTGATPLHFGNGTRLTVT.

This clone was counted a few times. V gene TRBV28 combines with J gene TRBJ2-4; D may be TRBD1 (5 bases). V was cut by 1 base and J by 1 base, with 14 bases left in between. The V gene's germline CDR1 is MDHEN and CDR2 SYDVKM. This CDR3 has 17 amino acids. CDR3: CASSLFGQGTAKNIQYF. The CDR3 DNA follows: TGTGCCAGCAGTTTATTTGGGCAGGGAACGGCCAAAAACATTCAGTACTTC.

The chain recombines TRBV19 with TRBJ2-7, with a possible D match to TRBD1 (6 bases). Trimming took off 5 bases at V and 5 bases at J, with 10 bases between the two ends. The germline gives CDR1 LNHDA, CDR2 SQIVND (reference sequence). There are 12 residues in the CDR3. In DNA form, the CDR3 reads TGTGCCAGTAGTGTTACAGGGCACGAGCAGTACTTC. Translating it yields CASSVTGHEQYF.

J is TRBJ1-5 and V is TRBV5-1; a possible D gene is TRBD1 (6 bases). Germline CDR1 and CDR2: SGHRS and YFSETQ. This CDR3 comprises 13 residues. V lost 7 bases and J lost 3, with 11 bases in between. The CDR3 loop is CASSRDNNQPQHF. The CDR3 DNA reads as TGCGCCAGCTCCCGGGACAACAATCAGCCCCAGCATTTT.